This TCR beta chain was sequenced for a study of T cells in Graves' hyperthyroidism and ophthalmopathy. Study-wide results and limits: Blood also carried most thyroid clonotypes expanded above 0.001. For ophthalmopathy, model prediction preceded onset by a median 6.5 months.

TCR beta CDR3 regions were amplified from RNA. First-round RT-PCR with HTBI primers amplified the TCR CDR3 region. TCRdb independently ran MiXCR on the multiplex PCR reads; one entry per CDR3 protein. The sample lists about 290,000 distinct CDR3 sequences; roughly 15% were seen once. Clinical symptoms, serum thyroxine and TRAb, thyroid ultrasound and orbital computed tomography together formed the diagnostic basis. PBMCs were collected from an approximately 9.2 ml volume of fresh peripheral blood. There are many counts of this clonotype. Its antigen remains unknown. Germline CDR1 is SGHRS and CDR2 is YFSETQ. The V segment lost 4 bases and the J segment 3 bases; nucleotides outside the gene matches: 8. The CDR3 runs to 16 residues.

The rearrangement links TRBV5-1 to TRBJ2-3, with 10 bases identical to TRBD1. The clonotype was recovered from a woman in her fifties or sixties with Graves' hyperthyroidism that later progressed to Graves' ophthalmopathy. Source material: blood. CDR3 bases: TGCGCCAGCAGCATGACAGGGGGCGCCCCGACAGATACGCAGTATTTT. It yields the protein CASSMTGGAPTDTQYF.